The rows below give T cell receptor beta chains drawn from one sample of a study of PD-L1 blockade in urothelial cancer. TCRdb's table, derived via immunoSEQ multiplex PCR, lists solely in-frame clones and lacks some. The sample lists tens of thousands of clones, roughly 83% seen once, with around 10% in the top ten. The sample was PBMCs, taken around atezolizumab (anti-PD-L1) treatment. The receptors stem from a man between 65 and 79 years old with urothelial cancer. The CDR3 runs from the conserved cysteine through the conserved F or W. The D gene is left open where the match is weak. The size entry is marked missing in some rows and otherwise reads once, few, many or a size class.

>.|TRBV9|TRBJ2-5|TRBD2
CASGLGETQYF
TGTGCCTCAGGACTAGGAGAGACCCAGTACTTC
>.|TRBV30|TRBJ2-1|.
CAWRSSYNEQFF
TGTGCCTGGAGGAGCTCCTACAATGAGCAGTTCTTC
>.|TRBV28|TRBJ2-1|TRBD2
CASSLARSAGGPGEQFF
TGTGCCAGCAGTTTAGCTCGATCCGCGGGAGGGCCGGGTGAGCAGTTCTTC
>.|TRBV29-1|TRBJ2-3|.
CSGARTGSTDTQYF
TGCAGCGGCGCTCGAACAGGGTCCACAGATACGCAGTATTTT
>.|TRBV7-2|TRBJ2-1|.
CASSLMGAGSYNEQFF
TGTGCCAGCAGCTTAATGGGGGCAGGCTCCTACAATGAGCAGTTCTTC
>.|TRBV29-1|TRBJ2-7|TRBD2
CSVASGVAYEQYF
TGCAGCGTTGCTAGCGGGGTCGCCTACGAGCAGTACTTC
>.|TRBV2|TRBJ2-7|TRBD1
CASGTGSHEQYF
TGTGCCAGCGGGACAGGGTCCCACGAGCAGTACTTC
>few|TRBV2|TRBJ1-2|TRBD1
CASSGDSHLYGYTF
TGTGCCAGCAGTGGGGACAGTCACCTCTATGGCTACACCTTC
>few|TRBV5-1|TRBJ2-5|TRBD2
CASSALTSGETQYF
TGCGCCAGCAGCGCCCTGACTAGCGGAGAGACCCAGTACTTC
>.|TRBV5-1|TRBJ1-4|.
CASSRDGRADEKLFF
TGCGCCAGCAGCCGTGATGGCAGGGCTGATGAAAAACTGTTTTTT
>.|TRBV5-1|TRBJ2-7|.
CASSLSPGTYEQYF
TGCGCCAGCAGCTTGTCTCCCGGGACTTACGAGCAGTACTTC
>.|TRBV4-1|TRBJ2-1|.
CASSQDGLGSHNEQFF
TGCGCCAGCAGCCAAGATGGCCTAGGTAGTCACAATGAGCAGTTCTTC
>few|TRBV7-2|TRBJ1-2|.
CASSPGGGYGYTF
TGTGCCAGCAGCCCTGGCGGGGGGTATGGCTACACCTTC
>.|TRBV6-1|TRBJ2-7|.
CASSRRYGEQYF
TGTGCCAGCAGTCGGAGGTACGGGGAGCAGTACTTC
>once|TRBV11-2|TRBJ2-2|.
CASSPGGSLNTGELFF
TGTGCCAGCAGCCCGGGTGGCAGTCTTAACACCGGGGAGCTGTTTTTT